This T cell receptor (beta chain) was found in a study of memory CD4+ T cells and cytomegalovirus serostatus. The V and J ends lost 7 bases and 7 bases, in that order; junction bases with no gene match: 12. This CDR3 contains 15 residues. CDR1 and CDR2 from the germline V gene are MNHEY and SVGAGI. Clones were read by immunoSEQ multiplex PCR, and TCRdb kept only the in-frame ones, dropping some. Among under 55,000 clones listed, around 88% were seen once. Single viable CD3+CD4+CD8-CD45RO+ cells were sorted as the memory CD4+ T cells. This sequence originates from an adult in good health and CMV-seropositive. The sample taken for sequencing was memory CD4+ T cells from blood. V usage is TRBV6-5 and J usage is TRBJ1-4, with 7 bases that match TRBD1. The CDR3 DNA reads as TGTGCCAGCAAGAGGGGAGGGGGCAAAGGTGAAAAACTGTTTTTT. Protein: CASKRGGGKGEKLFF.